These 13 T cell receptor beta chains share one sample of origin, sequenced in a study of T cell repertoires in cytomegalovirus infection. From the reads, TCRdb called clonotypes with MiXCR, one entry per CDR3 protein. Of 27,000 or so distinct CDR3 sequences listed, around 20% are singletons. These TCRs are of unknown antigen specificity. This specimen was CD8+ T cells from cultured PBMCs, taken from culture after CMV antigen stimulation. The receptors originated from a human donor in good health (CMV status not recorded). Some clones in this sample may be carry-over from other donors' samples.

This sequence joins TRBV7-8 and TRBJ1-4; D gene ambiguous. V was shortened by 3 bases and J by 8 bases, with 19 bases between the two germline ends. The CDR3 is 16 amino acids. Per germline, CDR1 SGHVS and CDR2 FQNEAQ. This CDR3 reads CASSLFAFGYREKLFF. CDR3 DNA sequence: TGTGCCAGCAGCTTGTTCGCATTCGGATATCGCGAAAAACTGTTTTTT.

DNA of the CDR3: TGTGCCAGCACCCCGATGGCGGCAGCCTACGAGCAGTACTTC. This codes for CASTPMAAAYEQYF. The chain has TRBV6-6 and TRBJ2-7; D gene unclear. Looked up from germline, CDR1 is MNHNY and CDR2 is SVGAGI (reference sequence). Deletions cut 7 bases from V and 2 bases from J, with 15 bases between. The CDR3 totals 14 residues.

This clonotype has only a few counts. This sequence joins TRBV7-2 and TRBJ2-7; D is possibly TRBD2 (5 bases). Trimming took off 1 base at V and 7 bases at J, with 14 bases between the two ends. Germline V gene data show CDR1 as SGHTA and CDR2 as FQGNSA. The CDR3 runs to 14 residues. The CDR3 reads CASSLERSWREQYF. The CDR3 DNA reads as TGTGCCAGCAGCTTAGAGCGGTCTTGGAGGGAGCAGTACTTC.

This clonotype appeared a few times. The DNA for the CDR3 is TGTGCCAGGGGTTTACCATGCGGCTCCAGCTCCTACAATGAGCAGTTCTTC. It is translated as CARGLPCGSSSYNEQFF. V is TRBV7-3 and J is TRBJ2-1; no reliable D call. Germline V gene sequence: CDR1 SGHTA, CDR2 FQGTGA. The CDR3 spans 17 residues. The ends were cut back, 9 bases at V and 0 bases at J, with 21 bases in the middle.

This clonotype was observed at least ten times. The chain has TRBV28 and TRBJ2-1; TRBD2 matches at 8 bases. The V and J ends lost 2 bases and 3 bases, in that order; junction bases with no gene match: 6. Per the germline V gene, CDR1 is MDHEN and CDR2 is SYDVKM. This CDR3 spans 16 amino acids. This chain's CDR3 is CASSLSLSGIYNEQFF. CDR3 bases: TGTGCCAGCAGTTTAAGTCTTAGCGGGATCTACAATGAGCAGTTCTTC.

In this sample, this clonotype turned up a few times. The rearrangement links TRBV24-1 to TRBJ2-1, with D maybe TRBD2 (6 bases). Germline V gene data show CDR1 as KGHDR and CDR2 as SFDVKD. Deletions cut 9 bases from V and 0 bases from J, with 11 bases between. The CDR3 has 14 amino acids. For the CDR3, the DNA is TGTGCCACCCGCGGGGACGGCTCCTACAATGAGCAGTTCTTC. Protein product: CATRGDGSYNEQFF.

This clonotype was picked up many times. The chain combines TRBV27 with TRBJ1-2; D is unresolved. Germline-derived CDR1 and CDR2 are MNHEY and SMNVEV (reference sequence). This CDR3 comprises 13 residues. The ends were cut back, 0 bases at V and 8 bases at J, with 10 bases in the middle. This CDR3 is CASSLSQARGYTF. The CDR3 nucleotides are TGTGCCAGCAGTTTATCCCAGGCACGCGGCTACACCTTC.

This clonotype was picked up a small number of times. The CDR3 DNA sequence: TGTGCCAGCAGCTTCAAAACGGGAGGGCCCTACGAGCAGTACTTC. Amino acids: CASSFKTGGPYEQYF. The rearrangement joins TRBV11-3 to TRBJ2-7; 8 bases agree with TRBD2. CDR1 SGHNT and CDR2 YENEEA come from the germline V gene. The CDR3 sequence is 15 residues long. After removal of 3 bases from V and 2 bases from J, the junction contained 6 bases not matched to a gene.

V and J are TRBV7-9 and TRBJ2-3; D is ambiguous. The V gene lost 5 bases and the J gene lost 0 bases, with 9 bases spanning the gap. The CDR3 contains 14 residues. Germline-derived CDR1 and CDR2 are SEHNR and FQNEAQ (reference sequence). The CDR3 sequence: CASSRRGSTDTQYF. The CDR3 DNA reads as TGTGCCAGCAGCAGACGCGGTAGCACAGATACGCAGTATTTT.

This chain joins TRBV6-5 and TRBJ1-2; tentative D call: TRBD1 (5 bases). The CDR3 is made up of 15 amino acids. Trimming shortened V by 0 bases and J by 4 bases, and 12 bases separated the two germline ends. Germline V lookup: CDR1 MNHEY, CDR2 SVGAGI. In nucleotides, the CDR3 is TGTGCCAGCAGTTACTCCGGGGCCCACCCCTATGGCTACACCTTC. Its translation: CASSYSGAHPYGYTF.

The chain recombines TRBV7-2 with TRBJ1-2, with D perhaps matching TRBD1 (6 bases). Trimming took off 3 bases at V and 4 bases at J, with 12 bases between the two ends. Germline V gene data show CDR1 as SGHTA and CDR2 as FQGNSA. There are 14 residues in the CDR3. CDR3 DNA sequence: TGTGCCAGCAGCTTTCAAGGGGGTGGCTATGGCTACACCTTC. Its protein product is CASSFQGGGYGYTF.

At least ten counts were recorded for this clonotype. The V call is TRBV7-9, the J call TRBJ2-1; TRBD2 matches at 7 bases. The ends lost 3 bases at V and 7 bases at J; junction bases unmatched: 6. From germline, CDR1 is SEHNR and CDR2 FQNEAQ (reference sequence). CDR3 length: 14 residues. Written as DNA, the CDR3 is TGTGCCAGCAGCTTCTCCGGGGGAGGGAATGAGCAGTTCTTC. Its translation: CASSFSGGGNEQFF.

In its sample, this clonotype was seen many times. The chain is built from TRBV12-3 or TRBV12-4 and TRBJ2-7; 9 bases align to TRBD2. With 5 bases clipped from V and 6 bases from J, the junction kept 11 bases outside the gene matches. There are 15 residues in the CDR3. CDR3 DNA sequence: TGTGCCAGCAGTGGCCCTGGACTAGCGCTCGGCGAGCAGTACTTC. Amino acids: CASSGPGLALGEQYF.